The 7 T cell receptor beta chains below come from one sample, sequenced in a study of control samples from healthy donors and cancer patients. Assay used: immunoSEQ multiplex PCR; TCRdb lists only in-frame clones, some missing. The table includes about 120,000 clones, 88% detected once. The sample comprised blood. The receptors originated from a woman between 65 and 79 years old in good health.

This clone was found once. The J gene is TRBJ1-4, the V gene TRBV11-2; D is unresolved. The CDR3 has 17 amino acids. Looked up from germline, CDR1 is SGHAT and CDR2 is FQNNGV. The V gene lost 5 bases and the J gene lost 7 bases, with 23 bases spanning the gap. CDR3 nucleotide sequence: TGTGCCAGCAGCGGCTGGACGGAAGGGCTTTGGGGTGAAAAACTGTTTTTT. Its translation: CASSGWTEGLWGEKLFF.

The genes are TRBV6-6 and TRBJ2-2; TRBD2 matches at 10 bases. V shed 5 bases and J 5 bases; nucleotides not matched to a gene: 8. The CDR3 sequence is 16 residues long. Per germline, CDR1 MNHNY and CDR2 SVGAGI (reference sequence). Here the CDR3 reads CASSPRTSGETGELFF. In DNA form, the CDR3 reads TGTGCCAGCAGTCCCCGGACTAGCGGAGAGACCGGGGAGCTGTTTTTT.

The rearrangement links TRBV5-4 to TRBJ2-7, with 9 bases lining up with TRBD2. The CDR3 sequence is 15 residues long. Trimming removed 0 bases from V and 3 bases from J; junction bases left unmatched: 4. Germline CDR1 and CDR2: SGHNT and YYREEE (reference sequence). The CDR3 is CASSLEGGGDYEQYF. CDR3 nucleotide sequence: TGTGCCAGCAGCTTGGAGGGCGGGGGGGACTACGAGCAGTACTTC.

The chain couples TRBV19 to TRBJ1-2; 9 bases fit TRBD1. The CDR3 totals 14 residues. Germline V gene sequence: CDR1 LNHDA, CDR2 SQIVND (reference sequence). The J segment lost 4 bases and the V segment lost 7 bases, leaving 7 bases of the junction unmatched. The CDR3 protein is CASTHLTGGYGYTF. The CDR3 DNA is TGTGCCAGTACCCACCTGACAGGGGGCTATGGCTACACCTTC.

The rearrangement links TRBV20-1 to TRBJ2-7, with TRBD2 identical over 7 bases. This CDR3 has 11 residues. The trim removed 3 bases at V and 5 bases at J, leaving 1 base unmatched. Germline V lookup: CDR1 DFQATT, CDR2 SNEGSKA (reference sequence). As DNA, the CDR3 is TGCAGTGCTAGCCGGGGGGACGAGCAGTACTTC. The encoded protein is CSASRGDEQYF.

The chain is built from TRBV5-1 and TRBJ1-2, with a possible D match to TRBD1 (5 bases). The germline CDR1 and CDR2 sequences are SGHRS and YFSETQ. The CDR3 is made up of 15 amino acids. V was clipped by 4 bases and J by 1 base, with 14 bases between them. CDR3 in DNA: TGCGCCAGCAGCCCCGGTTTGGGGGATAACTATGGCTACACCTTC. The encoded protein is CASSPGLGDNYGYTF.

CDR3 sequence reads: CASTIAGPHGYTF. The CDR3 DNA is TGTGCCAGCACCATCGCCGGGCCCCATGGCTACACCTTC. The chain couples TRBV2 to TRBJ1-2, with no clear D. Trimming removed 7 bases from V and 6 bases from J, with 15 bases in between. CDR1 is SNHLY and CDR2 is FYNNEI in the germline V gene. The CDR3 is made up of 13 amino acids.